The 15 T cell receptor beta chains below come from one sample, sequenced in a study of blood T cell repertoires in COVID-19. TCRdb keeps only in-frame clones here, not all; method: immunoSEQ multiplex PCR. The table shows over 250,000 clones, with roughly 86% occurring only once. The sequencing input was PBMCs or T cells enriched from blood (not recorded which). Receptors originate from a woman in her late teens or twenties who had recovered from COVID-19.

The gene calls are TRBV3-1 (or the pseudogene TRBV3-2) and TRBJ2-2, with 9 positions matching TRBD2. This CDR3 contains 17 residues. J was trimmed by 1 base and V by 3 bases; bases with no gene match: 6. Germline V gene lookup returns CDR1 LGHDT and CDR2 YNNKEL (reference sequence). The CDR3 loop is CASSQRSLAGNTGELFF. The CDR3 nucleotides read TGTGCCAGCAGCCAGAGGTCACTAGCGGGGAACACCGGGGAGCTGTTTTTT.

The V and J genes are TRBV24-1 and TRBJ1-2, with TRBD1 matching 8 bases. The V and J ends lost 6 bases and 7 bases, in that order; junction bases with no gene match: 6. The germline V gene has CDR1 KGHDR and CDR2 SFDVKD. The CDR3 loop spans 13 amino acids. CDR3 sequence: CATSRTGTTGYTF. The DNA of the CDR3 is TGTGCCACCAGTAGGACAGGGACCACTGGCTACACCTTC.

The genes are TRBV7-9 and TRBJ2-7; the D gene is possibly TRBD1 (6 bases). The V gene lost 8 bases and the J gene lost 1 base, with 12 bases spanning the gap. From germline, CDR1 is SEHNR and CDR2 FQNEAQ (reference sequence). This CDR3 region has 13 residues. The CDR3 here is CASSNRASYEQYF. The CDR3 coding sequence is TGTGCCAGCTCAAACAGGGCTTCCTACGAGCAGTACTTC.

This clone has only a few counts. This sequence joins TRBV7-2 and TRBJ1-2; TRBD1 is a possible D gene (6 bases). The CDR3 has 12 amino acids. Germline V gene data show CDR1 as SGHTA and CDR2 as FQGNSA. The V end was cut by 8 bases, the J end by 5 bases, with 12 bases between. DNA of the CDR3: TGTGCCAGCGGCCTCGGACAGTATGGCTACACCTTC. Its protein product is CASGLGQYGYTF.

The CDR3 is CASSLGGSEKLFF. In DNA form, the CDR3 reads TGTGCCAGCAGCTTGGGGGGAAGCGAAAAACTGTTTTTT. This chain connects TRBV7-2 to TRBJ1-4; a possible D gene is TRBD1 (5 bases). This CDR3 is built from 13 residues. Germline V gene data show CDR1 as SGHTA and CDR2 as FQGNSA. Trimming pared 3 bases from V and 8 bases from J, leaving 10 bases between.

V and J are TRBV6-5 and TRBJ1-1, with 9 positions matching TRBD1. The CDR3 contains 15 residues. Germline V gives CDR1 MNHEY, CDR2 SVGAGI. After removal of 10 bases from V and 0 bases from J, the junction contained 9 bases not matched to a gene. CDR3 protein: CATTTDRGMNTEAFF. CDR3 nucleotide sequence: TGTGCCACCACAACGGACAGGGGAATGAACACTGAAGCTTTCTTT.

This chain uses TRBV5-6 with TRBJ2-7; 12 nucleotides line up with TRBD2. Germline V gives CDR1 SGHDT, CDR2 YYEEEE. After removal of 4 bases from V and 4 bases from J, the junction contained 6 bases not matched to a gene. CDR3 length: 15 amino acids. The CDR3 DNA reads TGTGCCAGCAGCGCCGGACTAGCGGGAAGATACGAGCAGTACTTC. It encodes CASSAGLAGRYEQYF.

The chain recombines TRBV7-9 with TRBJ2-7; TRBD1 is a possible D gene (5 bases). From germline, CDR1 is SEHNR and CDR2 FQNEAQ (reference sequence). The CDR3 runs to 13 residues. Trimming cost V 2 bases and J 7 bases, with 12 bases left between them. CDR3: CASSLRTGREQYF. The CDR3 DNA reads TGTGCCAGCAGCTTAAGAACAGGACGAGAGCAGTACTTC.

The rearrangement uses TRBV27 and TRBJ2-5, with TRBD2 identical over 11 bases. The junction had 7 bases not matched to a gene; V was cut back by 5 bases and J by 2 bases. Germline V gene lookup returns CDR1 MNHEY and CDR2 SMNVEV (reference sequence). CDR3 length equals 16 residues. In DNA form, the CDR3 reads TGTGCCAGCAGTCCTGGGGGACTAGCGGTTCAAGAGACCCAGTACTTC. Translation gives CASSPGGLAVQETQYF.

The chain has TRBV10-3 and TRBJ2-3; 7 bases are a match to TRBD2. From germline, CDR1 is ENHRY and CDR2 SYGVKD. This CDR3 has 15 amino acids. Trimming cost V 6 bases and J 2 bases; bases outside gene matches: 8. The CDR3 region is CAISPVTSATDTQYF. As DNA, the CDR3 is TGTGCCATCAGCCCGGTAACTAGCGCCACAGATACGCAGTATTTT.

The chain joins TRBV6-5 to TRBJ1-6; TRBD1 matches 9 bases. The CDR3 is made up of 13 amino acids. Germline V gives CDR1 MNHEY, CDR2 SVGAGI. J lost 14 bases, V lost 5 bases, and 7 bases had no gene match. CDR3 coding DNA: TGTGCCAGCAGTAGGCAACAGGGGGCTACCCTCCACTTT. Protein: CASSRQQGATLHF.

CDR3 in DNA: TGTGCCAGCAGCTTGGAGGCTAGCGGAACTTACGAGCAGTACTTC. Translating it yields CASSLEASGTYEQYF. The gene calls are TRBV5-4 and TRBJ2-7; 7 bases fit TRBD2. The CDR3 length is 15 residues. Germline loops: CDR1 SGHNT, CDR2 YYREEE (reference sequence). J gave up 4 bases and V 0 bases, and 7 bases lay outside the gene matches. Supplemented by reference TRBV5-4 and TRBJ2-7, the full variable domain reads ETGVTQSPTHLIKTRGQQVTLRCSSQSGHNTVSWYQQALGQGPQFIFQYYREEENGRGNFPPRFSGLQFPNYSSELNVNALELDDSALYLCASSLEASGTYEQYFGPGTRLTVT.

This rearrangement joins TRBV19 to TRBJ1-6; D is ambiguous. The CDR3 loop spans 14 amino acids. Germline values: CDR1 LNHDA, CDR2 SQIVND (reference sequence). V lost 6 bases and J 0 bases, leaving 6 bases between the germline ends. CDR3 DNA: TGTGCCAGTAGCTCTCCCTCCTATAATTCACCCCTCCACTTT. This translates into CASSSPSYNSPLHF.

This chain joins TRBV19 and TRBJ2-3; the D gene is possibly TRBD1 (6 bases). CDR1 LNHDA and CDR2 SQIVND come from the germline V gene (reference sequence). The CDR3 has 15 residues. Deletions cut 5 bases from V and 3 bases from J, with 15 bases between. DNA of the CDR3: TGTGCCAGTAGTTCCTCCGAAGGGGGAACAGATACGCAGTATTTT. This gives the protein CASSSSEGGTDTQYF. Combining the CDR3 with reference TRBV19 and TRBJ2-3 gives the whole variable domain DGGITQSPKYLFRKEGQNVTLSCEQNLNHDAMYWYRQDPGQGLRLIYYSQIVNDFQKGDIAEGYSVSREKKESFPLTVTSAQKNPTAFYLCASSSSEGGTDTQYFGPGTRLTVL.

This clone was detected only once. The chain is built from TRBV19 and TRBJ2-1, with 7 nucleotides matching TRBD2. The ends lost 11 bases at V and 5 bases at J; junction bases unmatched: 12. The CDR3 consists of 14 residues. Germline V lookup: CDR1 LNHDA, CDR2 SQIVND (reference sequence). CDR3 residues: CACRREGPNNEQFF. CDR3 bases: TGTGCCTGCCGGAGGGAGGGCCCTAACAATGAGCAGTTCTTC.